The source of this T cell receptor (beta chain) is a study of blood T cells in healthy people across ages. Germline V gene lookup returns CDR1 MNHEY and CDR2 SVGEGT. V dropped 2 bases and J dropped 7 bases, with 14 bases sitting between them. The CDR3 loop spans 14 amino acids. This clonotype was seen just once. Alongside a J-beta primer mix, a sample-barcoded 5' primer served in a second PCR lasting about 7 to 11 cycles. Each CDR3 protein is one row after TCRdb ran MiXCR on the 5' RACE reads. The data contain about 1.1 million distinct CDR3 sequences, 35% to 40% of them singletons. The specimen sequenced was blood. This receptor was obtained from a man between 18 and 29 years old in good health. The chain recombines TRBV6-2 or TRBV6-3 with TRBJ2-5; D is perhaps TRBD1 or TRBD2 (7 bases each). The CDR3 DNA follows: TGTGCCAGCAGTTACGGATCAGGGGGGGGGACCCAGTACTTC. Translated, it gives CASSYGSGGGTQYF.